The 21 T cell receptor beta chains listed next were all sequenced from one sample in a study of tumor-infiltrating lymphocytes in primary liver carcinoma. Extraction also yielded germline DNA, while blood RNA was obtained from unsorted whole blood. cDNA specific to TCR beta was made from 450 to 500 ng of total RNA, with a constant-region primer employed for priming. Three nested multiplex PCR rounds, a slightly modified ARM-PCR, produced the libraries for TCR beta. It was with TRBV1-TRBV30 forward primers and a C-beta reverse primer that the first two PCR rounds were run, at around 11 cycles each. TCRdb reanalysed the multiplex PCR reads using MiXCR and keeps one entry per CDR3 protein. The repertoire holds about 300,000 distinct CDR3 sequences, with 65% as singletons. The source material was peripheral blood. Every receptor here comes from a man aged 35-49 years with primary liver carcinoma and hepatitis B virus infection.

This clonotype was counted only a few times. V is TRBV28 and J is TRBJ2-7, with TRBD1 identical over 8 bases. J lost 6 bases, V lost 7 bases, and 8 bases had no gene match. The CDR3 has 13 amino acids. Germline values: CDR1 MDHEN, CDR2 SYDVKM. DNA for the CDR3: TGTGCCAGCATAGGGACAGGCTTGAGCGAGCAGTACTTC. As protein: CASIGTGLSEQYF.

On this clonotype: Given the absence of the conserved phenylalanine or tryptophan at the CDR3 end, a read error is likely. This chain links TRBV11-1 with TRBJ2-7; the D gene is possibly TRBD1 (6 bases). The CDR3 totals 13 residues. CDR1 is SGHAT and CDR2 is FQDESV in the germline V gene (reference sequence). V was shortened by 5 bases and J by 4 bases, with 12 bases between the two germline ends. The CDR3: CASSRQGQYEQYL. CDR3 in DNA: TGTGCCAGCAGCCGGCAGGGGCAGTACGAGCAGTACCTC.

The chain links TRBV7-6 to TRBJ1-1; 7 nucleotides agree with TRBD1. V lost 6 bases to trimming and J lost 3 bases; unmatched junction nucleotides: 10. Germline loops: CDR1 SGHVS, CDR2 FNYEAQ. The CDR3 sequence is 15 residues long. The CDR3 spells CASSPGGDRYTEAFF. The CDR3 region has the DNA TGTGCCAGCAGTCCGGGGGGGGACAGATACACTGAAGCTTTCTTT.

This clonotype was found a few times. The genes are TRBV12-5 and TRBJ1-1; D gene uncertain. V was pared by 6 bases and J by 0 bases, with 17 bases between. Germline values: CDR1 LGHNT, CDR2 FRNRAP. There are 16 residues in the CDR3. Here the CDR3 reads CASGRNSWRMNTEAFF. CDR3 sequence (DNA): TGTGCTAGTGGCCGAAACAGCTGGCGGATGAACACTGAAGCTTTCTTT. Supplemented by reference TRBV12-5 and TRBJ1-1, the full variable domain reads DARVTQTPRHKVTEMGQEVTMRCQPILGHNTVFWYRQTMMQGLELLAYFRNRAPLDDSGMPKDRFSAEMPDATLATLKIQPSEPRDSAVYFCASGRNSWRMNTEAFFGQGTRLTVV.

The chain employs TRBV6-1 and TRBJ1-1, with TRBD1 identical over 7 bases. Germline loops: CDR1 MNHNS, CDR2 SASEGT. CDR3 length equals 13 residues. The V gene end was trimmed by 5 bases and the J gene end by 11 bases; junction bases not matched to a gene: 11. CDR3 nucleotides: TGTGCCAGCAGTCAGGGGGTGAACACTGGGGCTTTCTTT. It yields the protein CASSQGVNTGAFF.

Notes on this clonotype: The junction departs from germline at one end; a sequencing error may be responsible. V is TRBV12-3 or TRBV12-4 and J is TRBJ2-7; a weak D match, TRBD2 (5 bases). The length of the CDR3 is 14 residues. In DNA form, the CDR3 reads TGTGTCAGCAGTCGCTCCCACAGCGGTGACGAGCAGTACTTC. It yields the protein CVSSRSHSGDEQYF.

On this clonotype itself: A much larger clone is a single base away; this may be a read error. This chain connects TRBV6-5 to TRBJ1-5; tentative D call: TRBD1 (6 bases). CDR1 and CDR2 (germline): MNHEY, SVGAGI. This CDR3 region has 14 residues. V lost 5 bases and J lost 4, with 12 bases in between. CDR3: CASSEGEGNQPQHF. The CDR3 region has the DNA TGTGCCAGCAGTGAGGGGGAAGGGAATCAGCCCCAGCATTTT.

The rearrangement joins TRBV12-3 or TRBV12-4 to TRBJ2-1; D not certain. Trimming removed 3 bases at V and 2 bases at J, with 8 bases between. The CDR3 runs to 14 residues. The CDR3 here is CASSFEHAYNEQFF. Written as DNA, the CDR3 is TGTGCCAGCAGTTTTGAGCATGCCTACAATGAGCAGTTCTTC.

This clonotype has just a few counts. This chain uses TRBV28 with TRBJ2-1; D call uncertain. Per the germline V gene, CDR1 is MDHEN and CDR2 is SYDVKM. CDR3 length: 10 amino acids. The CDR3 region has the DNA TGTCCCTACCCCAACAGCATGCAGTTCTTC. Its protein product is CPYPNSMQFF. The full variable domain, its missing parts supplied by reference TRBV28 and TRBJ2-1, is DVKVTQSSRYLVKRTGEKVFLECVQDMDHENMFWYRQDPGLGLRLIYFSYDVKMKEKGDIPEGYSVSREKKERFSLILESASTNQTSMYLCPYPNSMQFFGPGTRLTVL.

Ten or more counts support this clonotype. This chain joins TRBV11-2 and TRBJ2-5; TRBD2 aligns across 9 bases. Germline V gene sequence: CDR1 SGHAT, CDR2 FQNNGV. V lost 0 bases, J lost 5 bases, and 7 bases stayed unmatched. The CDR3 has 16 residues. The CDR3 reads CASSLDLAGQAETQYF. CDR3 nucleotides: TGTGCCAGCAGCTTAGATCTAGCGGGGCAGGCGGAGACCCAGTACTTC.

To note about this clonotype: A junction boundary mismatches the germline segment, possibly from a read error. In nucleotides, the CDR3 is TGCAGCGTTGAAGATCAGGGGGTAAATTATGAGCAATTCTTC. Translating it yields CSVEDQGVNYEQFF. The V gene is TRBV29-1, the J gene TRBJ2-1; 7 positions match TRBD1. This CDR3 contains 14 residues. Germline V gene data show CDR1 as SQVTM and CDR2 as ANQGSEA.

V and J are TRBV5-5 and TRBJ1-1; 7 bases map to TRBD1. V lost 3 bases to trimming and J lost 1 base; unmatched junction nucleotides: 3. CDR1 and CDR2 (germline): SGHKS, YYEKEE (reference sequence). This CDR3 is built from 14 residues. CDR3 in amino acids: CASSWTGPNTEAFF. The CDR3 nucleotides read TGTGCCAGCAGCTGGACAGGCCCGAACACTGAAGCTTTCTTT.

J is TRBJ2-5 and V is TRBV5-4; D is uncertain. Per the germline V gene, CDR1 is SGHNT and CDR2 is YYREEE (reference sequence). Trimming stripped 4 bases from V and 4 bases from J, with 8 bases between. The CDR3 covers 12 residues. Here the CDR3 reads CASSPERETQYF. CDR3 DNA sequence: TGTGCCAGCAGCCCGGAGAGAGAGACCCAGTACTTC.

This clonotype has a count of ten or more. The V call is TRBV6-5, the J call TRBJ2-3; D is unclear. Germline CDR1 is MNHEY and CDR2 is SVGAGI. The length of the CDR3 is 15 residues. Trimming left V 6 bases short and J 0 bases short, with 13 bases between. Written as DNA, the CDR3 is TGTGCCAGCAGACGGACGGCAACTAGCACAGATACGCAGTATTTT. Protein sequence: CASRRTATSTDTQYF.

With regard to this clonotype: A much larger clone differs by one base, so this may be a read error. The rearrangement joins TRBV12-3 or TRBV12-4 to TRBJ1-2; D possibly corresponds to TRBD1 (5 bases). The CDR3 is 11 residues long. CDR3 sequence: CANSFQGGYTF. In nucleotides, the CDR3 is TGTGCCAACAGTTTCCAGGGAGGCTACACCTTC.

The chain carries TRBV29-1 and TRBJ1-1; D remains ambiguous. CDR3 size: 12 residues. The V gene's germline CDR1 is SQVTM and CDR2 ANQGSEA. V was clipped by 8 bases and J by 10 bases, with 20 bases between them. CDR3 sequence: CSLGVVQPVAFF. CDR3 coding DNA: TGCAGCCTTGGAGTGGTGCAGCCAGTAGCTTTCTTT.

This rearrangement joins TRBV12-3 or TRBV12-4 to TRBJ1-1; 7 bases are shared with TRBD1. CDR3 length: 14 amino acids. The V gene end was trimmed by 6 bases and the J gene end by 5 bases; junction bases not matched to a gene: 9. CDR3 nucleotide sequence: TGTGCCAGCAGCCACCGGACAGGAGATACTGAAGCTTTCTTT. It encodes CASSHRTGDTEAFF.

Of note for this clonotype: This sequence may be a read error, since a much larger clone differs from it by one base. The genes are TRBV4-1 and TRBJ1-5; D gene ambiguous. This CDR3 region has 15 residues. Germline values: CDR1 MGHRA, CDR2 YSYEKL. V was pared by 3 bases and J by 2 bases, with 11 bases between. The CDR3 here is CASSHEWSGNQPQHF. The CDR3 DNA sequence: TGCGCCAGCAGCCACGAATGGAGTGGCAATCAGCCCCAGCATTTT.

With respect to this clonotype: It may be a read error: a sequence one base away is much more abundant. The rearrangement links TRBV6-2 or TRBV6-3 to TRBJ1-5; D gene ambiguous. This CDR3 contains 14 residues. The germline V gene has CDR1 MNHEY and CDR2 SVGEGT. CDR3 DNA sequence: TGTGCCAGCAGTTGGCGAGGGAGGCATCAGCCCCAGCAGTTT. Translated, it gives CASSWRGRHQPQQF.

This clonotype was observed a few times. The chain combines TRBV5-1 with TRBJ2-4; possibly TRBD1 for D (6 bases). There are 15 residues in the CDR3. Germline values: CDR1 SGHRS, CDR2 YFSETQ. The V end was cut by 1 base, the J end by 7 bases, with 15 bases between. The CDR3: CASSLYLRQGNIQYF. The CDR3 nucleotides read TGCGCCAGCAGCTTGTACTTACGCCAGGGGAACATTCAGTACTTC. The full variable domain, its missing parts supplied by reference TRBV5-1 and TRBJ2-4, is KAGVTQTPRYLIKTRGQQVTLSCSPISGHRSVSWYQQTPGQGLQFLFEYFSETQRNKGNFPGRFSGRQFSNSRSEMNVSTLELGDSALYLCASSLYLRQGNIQYFGAGTRLSVL.

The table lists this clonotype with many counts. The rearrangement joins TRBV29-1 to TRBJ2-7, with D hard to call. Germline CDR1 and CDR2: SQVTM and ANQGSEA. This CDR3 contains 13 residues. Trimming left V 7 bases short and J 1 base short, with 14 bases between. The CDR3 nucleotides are TGCAGCGCTGAGGCGGCAGGTTCCTACGAGCAGTACTTC. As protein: CSAEAAGSYEQYF.